One sample yielded the 32 T cell receptor beta chains listed below, sequenced in a study of a mutant IDH1 vaccine in newly diagnosed glioma. Repertoires were generated with immunoSEQ multiplex PCR, while TCRdb's copy carries only in-frame clones and drops some. The data contain about 67,000 clones, about 89% of them singletons. The antigens these receptors bind are not known. The time point is: week 11, during vaccination. In every dose of vaccine, 300 ug of mutant IDH1 20-mer peptide was given alongside topical imiquimod. The specimen was PBMCs, collected from a glioma patient whose treatment included an IDH1 peptide vaccine. These receptors originate from a man between 40 and 49 years old with glioma.

V and J are TRBV13 and TRBJ2-7; D remains ambiguous. CDR3 size: 16 residues. V was trimmed by 5 bases and J by 0 bases, leaving 17 bases between them. CDR1 is PRHDT, CDR2 FYEKMQ, per germline (reference sequence). The DNA of the CDR3 is TGTGCCAGCAGCGATCGGGCTCTATCAAGCTCCTACGAGCAGTACGTC. Translated, it gives CASSDRALSSSYEQYV.

The J gene is TRBJ1-5, the V gene TRBV6-1, with D unresolved. There are 16 residues in the CDR3. Between the trimmed V and J ends, which lost 2 bases and 5 bases, there was a span of 16 bases. Germline lookup yields CDR1 MNHNS and CDR2 SASEGT. In DNA form, the CDR3 reads TGTGCCAGCAGTGAATCAAGGTTAAGCGTCGATCAGCCCCAGCATTTT. This translates into CASSESRLSVDQPQHF.

The genes are TRBV5-4 and TRBJ2-3; 9 nucleotides agree with TRBD1. Germline values: CDR1 SGHNT, CDR2 YYREEE (reference sequence). The CDR3 runs to 19 residues. V lost 3 bases, J lost 4 bases, and 18 bases stayed unmatched. The CDR3, as DNA: TGTGCCAGCAGCTCCGGGACAGGGACAGTGGTTGGGCGCGCAGATACGCAGTATTTT. Amino acid sequence: CASSSGTGTVVGRADTQYF.

The chain is built from TRBV6-1 and TRBJ2-1; 8 bases fit TRBD2. Unmatched junction bases numbered 11, after V lost 0 bases and J lost 4 bases. The V gene's germline CDR1 is MNHNS and CDR2 SASEGT. The CDR3 extends over 18 amino acids. The CDR3 reads CASSEARRERGTYNEQFF. The CDR3 nucleotides are TGTGCCAGCAGTGAAGCTCGCAGGGAGCGGGGGACTTACAATGAGCAGTTCTTC.

The chain uses TRBV5-1 and TRBJ2-6; D not resolved. Germline V lookup: CDR1 SGHRS, CDR2 YFSETQ. This CDR3 spans 15 amino acids. The V gene lost 4 bases and the J gene lost 0 bases, with 8 bases spanning the gap. The CDR3 loop reads CASSTQSSGANVLTF. DNA of the CDR3: TGCGCCAGCAGCACGCAAAGCTCTGGGGCCAACGTCCTGACTTTC.

This chain uses TRBV19 with TRBJ1-5; no definite D call. Germline V gene lookup returns CDR1 LNHDA and CDR2 SQIVND (reference sequence). The CDR3 has 12 residues. V was trimmed by 7 bases and J by 2 bases, leaving 6 bases between them. The CDR3 reads CASTRGNQPQHF. The CDR3, as DNA: TGTGCCAGTACAAGGGGCAATCAGCCCCAGCATTTT. The variable domain in full, with the rest retrieved from reference TRBV19 and TRBJ1-5, is DGGITQSPKYLFRKEGQNVTLSCEQNLNHDAMYWYRQDPGQGLRLIYYSQIVNDFQKGDIAEGYSVSREKKESFPLTVTSAQKNPTAFYLCASTRGNQPQHFGDGTRLSIL.

This clone was recorded only once. V usage is TRBV6-1 and J usage is TRBJ2-7, with 12 nucleotides matching TRBD1. V gave up 4 bases and J gave up 7 bases; unmatched junction bases: 5. Germline values: CDR1 MNHNS, CDR2 SASEGT. This CDR3 region has 14 residues. CDR3 sequence: CASSGGQGAWEQYF. DNA for the CDR3: TGTGCCAGCAGTGGGGGACAGGGGGCCTGGGAGCAGTACTTC.

The rearrangement joins TRBV5-1 to TRBJ2-2, with 7 bases matching TRBD1. This CDR3 comprises 13 residues. The germline gives CDR1 SGHRS, CDR2 YFSETQ. The V and J ends lost 2 bases and 5 bases, in that order; junction bases with no gene match: 0. The CDR3 protein is CASSLQGTGELFF. The CDR3 nucleotides are TGCGCCAGCAGCTTACAGGGGACCGGGGAGCTGTTTTTT.

V and J are TRBV11-2 and TRBJ2-5; TRBD2 is a possible D gene (7 bases). The CDR3 contains 14 residues. In germline, CDR1 is SGHAT, CDR2 FQNNGV. The ends were cut back, 8 bases at V and 5 bases at J, with 18 bases in the middle. CDR3 residues: CASSTGGLAETQYF. The CDR3 nucleotides are TGTGCCAGCTCCACGGGGGGCTTAGCGGAGACCCAGTACTTC.

This clone was picked up one time. The chain uses TRBV11-3 and TRBJ2-1; D remains ambiguous. V lost 2 bases and J lost 7, with 9 bases in between. In germline, CDR1 is SGHNT, CDR2 YENEEA. CDR3 size: 13 residues. CDR3 in DNA: TGTGCCAGCAGCTTACTGGACGGGAATGAGCAGTTCTTC. Its protein is CASSLLDGNEQFF.

DNA for the CDR3: TGTGCCAGCAGTGAGGACAGGGTGTATTCACCCCTCCACTTT. Translating it yields CASSEDRVYSPLHF. The chain employs TRBV6-1 and TRBJ1-6; 8 bases are shared with TRBD1. CDR3 length equals 14 residues. V was pared by 3 bases and J by 8 bases, with 3 bases of the junction left unmatched. Germline CDR1 is MNHNS and CDR2 is SASEGT.

The gene calls are TRBV7-9 and TRBJ2-3, with D tentatively TRBD2 (5 bases). Germline lookup yields CDR1 SEHNR and CDR2 FQNEAQ (reference sequence). With 5 bases removed from V and 2 bases from J, the gap between germline ends came to 17 bases. The CDR3 consists of 16 residues. The CDR3, as DNA: TGTGCCAGCAGCGGTACCCAGCGGTTTGACACAGATACGCAGTATTTT. Its protein product is CASSGTQRFDTDTQYF.

Here the CDR3 DNA reads TGCGCCAGCAGCCAACCTGGGACAGGGGTATACGAGCAGTACTTC. It is translated as CASSQPGTGVYEQYF. This sequence joins TRBV4-1 and TRBJ2-5, with TRBD1 identical over 10 bases. The J call is doubtful: the DNA matches TRBJ2-7 better. The CDR3 runs to 15 residues. Germline CDR1 reads MGHRA; CDR2 reads YSYEKL.

The genes are TRBV5-1 and TRBJ1-2, with no clear D. The length of the CDR3 is 14 residues. CDR1 and CDR2 from the germline V gene are SGHRS and YFSETQ. V was clipped by 4 bases and J by 2 bases, with 12 bases between them. The CDR3 loop reads CASSLPGPNYGYTF. The CDR3 DNA reads as TGCGCCAGCAGCCTGCCGGGTCCAAACTATGGCTACACCTTC. The full variable domain, in which reference TRBV5-1 and TRBJ1-2 provide the parts outside the CDR3, is KAGVTQTPRYLIKTRGQQVTLSCSPISGHRSVSWYQQTPGQGLQFLFEYFSETQRNKGNFPGRFSGRQFSNSRSEMNVSTLELGDSALYLCASSLPGPNYGYTFGSGTRLTVV.

V and J are TRBV2 and TRBJ1-5; D is possibly TRBD1 (5 bases). V gave up 4 bases and J gave up 6 bases, with 16 bases separating them. Germline V gene sequence: CDR1 SNHLY, CDR2 FYNNEI. The CDR3 is 15 residues long. In DNA form, the CDR3 reads TGTGCCAGCAGTGTGAACGGTTGGGGGTTTCAGCCCCAGCATTTT. Translating it yields CASSVNGWGFQPQHF.

This clone was recorded once. The V and J genes are TRBV2 and TRBJ1-5; maybe TRBD1 (5 bases). With 2 bases removed from V and 2 bases from J, the gap between germline ends came to 16 bases. Germline CDR1 reads SNHLY; CDR2 reads FYNNEI. The length of the CDR3 is 17 residues. The CDR3 nucleotides read TGTGCCAGCAGTGAACGGGCAGGGATTCGTGGCAATCAGCCCCAGCATTTT. Residues: CASSERAGIRGNQPQHF.

The chain joins TRBV5-4 to TRBJ1-3; no reliable D call. The length of the CDR3 is 15 residues. Trimming cost V 2 bases and J 4 bases, with 13 bases left between them. CDR1 and CDR2 from the germline V gene are SGHNT and YYREEE (reference sequence). CDR3 DNA: TGTGCCAGCAGCTTTGAGGAAGGGTTCGGAAACACCATATATTTT. Amino acid sequence: CASSFEEGFGNTIYF.

This sequence joins TRBV5-1 and TRBJ2-7; TRBD1 matches at 7 bases. The CDR3 covers 15 residues. The trim removed 7 bases at V and 2 bases at J, leaving 12 bases unmatched. Germline V gene sequence: CDR1 SGHRS, CDR2 YFSETQ. CDR3 region: CASSISGQSTYEQYF. The CDR3, as DNA: TGCGCCAGCTCCATCTCGGGACAGTCAACCTACGAGCAGTACTTC.

This clone appeared a single time. V is TRBV11-1 and J is TRBJ2-7, with D hard to call. CDR1 SGHAT and CDR2 FQDESV come from the germline V gene (reference sequence). Trimming pared 4 bases from V and 0 bases from J, leaving 13 bases between. This CDR3 has 15 amino acids. The CDR3 nucleotides are TGTGCCAGCAGCTCCTCTGGGTGGGCCTCCTACGAGCAGTACTTC. It specifies CASSSSGWASYEQYF.

The chain's CDR3 is CASSVTLEDGELFF. CDR3 DNA: TGTGCCAGCAGCGTGACCTTGGAGGACGGGGAGCTGTTTTTT. This chain joins TRBV9 and TRBJ2-2; possible D gene TRBD2, 5 bases. The V and J ends lost 2 bases and 7 bases respectively, with 12 bases between them. The CDR3 runs 14 residues. In germline, CDR1 is SGDLS, CDR2 YYNGEE.

The genes are TRBV27 and TRBJ2-5; maybe TRBD1 (6 bases). The CDR3 runs 17 residues. V was cut by 2 bases and J by 4 bases, with 20 bases left in between. Looked up from germline, CDR1 is MNHEY and CDR2 is SMNVEV (reference sequence). Written as DNA, the CDR3 is TGTGCCAGCAGTTTACTTTCCCCGGGACAAGGAGGAGAGACCCAGTACTTC. It codes for CASSLLSPGQGGETQYF.

In this sample, this clone turned up once. The chain has TRBV29-1 and TRBJ2-1; D call uncertain. From germline, CDR1 is SQVTM and CDR2 ANQGSEA. The CDR3 is 12 amino acids. In DNA form, the CDR3 reads TGCAGTGCAGATAGCTCCTACAATGAGCAGTTCTTC. This codes for CSADSSYNEQFF.

The chain has TRBV12-1 and TRBJ1-2; TRBD1, the table's D call, lacks a check against the DNA. TRBV12-1 is assigned pseudogene status. There are 15 residues in the CDR3. CDR3 region: CASSADRGQTYGYTF. As DNA, the CDR3 is TGTGCCAGCAGCGCGGACAGGGGGCAGACCTATGGCTACACCTTC.

The chain links TRBV5-6 to TRBJ1-2; D is undetermined. The V end was cut by 2 bases, the J end by 8 bases, with 28 bases between. This CDR3 region has 18 residues. Looked up from germline, CDR1 is SGHDT and CDR2 is YYEEEE. The CDR3 loop reads CASSFVSGVALGLRGYTF. Written as DNA, the CDR3 is TGTGCCAGCAGCTTCGTATCTGGGGTGGCCCTAGGTTTGAGGGGCTACACCTTC.

This clone was detected once. The chain has TRBV12-5 and TRBJ1-2; 7 bases align to TRBD1. There are 19 residues in the CDR3. The V segment lost 6 bases and the J segment 7 bases; nucleotides outside the gene matches: 26. Germline loops: CDR1 LGHNT, CDR2 FRNRAP. In DNA form, the CDR3 reads TGTGCTAGTGGACCTGATCCCGGGACAGCCAAGGGTAGCAGAAGTGGCTACACCTTC. Residues: CASGPDPGTAKGSRSGYTF.

The CDR3 reads CASSILEGPYGYTF. In DNA form, the CDR3 reads TGTGCCAGTAGTATATTAGAAGGACCCTATGGCTACACCTTC. This chain connects TRBV19 to TRBJ1-2, with D unclear. The CDR3 sequence is 14 residues long. The ends were cut back, 2 bases at V and 4 bases at J, with 11 bases in the middle. Germline V CDR1 and CDR2: LNHDA, SQIVND (reference sequence).

V is TRBV28 and J is TRBJ1-1; TRBD1 might be the D (5 bases). The CDR3 is 15 amino acids. V was shortened by 4 bases and J by 6 bases, with 18 bases between the two germline ends. The germline CDR1 and CDR2 sequences are MDHEN and SYDVKM. The DNA for the CDR3 is TGTGCCAGCAGTTCCGCCGGGACCCTCAACTCTGAAGCTTTCTTT. The encoded protein is CASSSAGTLNSEAFF.

The chain links TRBV28 to TRBJ1-3, with TRBD1 identical over 8 bases. V gave up 3 bases and J gave up 0 bases; unmatched junction bases: 7. The germline gives CDR1 MDHEN, CDR2 SYDVKM. This CDR3 comprises 17 residues. The CDR3: CASSFSGQDSSGNTIYF. For the CDR3, the DNA is TGTGCCAGCAGTTTTTCGGGACAGGATTCCTCTGGAAACACCATATATTTT. Variable domain in full (rest from reference TRBV28 and TRBJ1-3): DVKVTQSSRYLVKRTGEKVFLECVQDMDHENMFWYRQDPGLGLRLIYFSYDVKMKEKGDIPEGYSVSREKKERFSLILESASTNQTSMYLCASSFSGQDSSGNTIYFGEGSWLTVV.

This chain uses TRBV25-1 with TRBJ2-3, with a tentative D call TRBD1 (6 bases). This CDR3 spans 15 amino acids. CDR1 is MGHDK, CDR2 SYGVNS, per germline. Trimming took 3 bases from V and 2 from J, leaving 12 bases between them. For the CDR3, the DNA is TGTGCCAGCAGTGAGTATGACAGGACCACAGATACGCAGTATTTT. As protein: CASSEYDRTTDTQYF.

The rearrangement uses TRBV2 and TRBJ1-3; D unclear. The V and J ends lost 5 bases and 4 bases respectively, with 21 bases between them. CDR3 length equals 17 residues. Germline values: CDR1 SNHLY, CDR2 FYNNEI. The CDR3 spells CASSREGGTRSGNTIYF. The CDR3 nucleotides read TGTGCCAGCAGTCGGGAGGGAGGAACCCGTTCGGGAAACACCATATATTTT.

CDR3 region: CASSLGWGQENTGELFF. CDR3 nucleotide sequence: TGTGCCAGCAGCTTAGGTTGGGGACAGGAGAACACCGGGGAGCTGTTTTTT. V gene TRBV13 combines with J gene TRBJ2-2; 8 positions match TRBD1. There are 17 residues in the CDR3. Germline V gives CDR1 PRHDT, CDR2 FYEKMQ (reference sequence). V dropped 0 bases and J dropped 1; count of bases not matched to a gene: 4. The whole variable domain, remainder taken from reference TRBV13 and TRBJ2-2, is AAGVIQSPRHLIKEKRETATLKCYPIPRHDTVYWYQQGPGQDPQFLISFYEKMQSDKGSIPDRFSAQQFSDYHSELNMSSLELGDSALYFCASSLGWGQENTGELFFGEGSRLTVL.

The chain carries TRBV6-5 and TRBJ2-3; D is undetermined. The CDR3 consists of 13 residues. The V and J ends lost 6 bases and 1 base respectively, with 8 bases between them. Germline lookup yields CDR1 MNHEY and CDR2 SVGAGI. The CDR3, as DNA: TGTGCCAGCAGGGGAACAGGCACAGATACGCAGTATTTT. This sequence encodes CASRGTGTDTQYF.